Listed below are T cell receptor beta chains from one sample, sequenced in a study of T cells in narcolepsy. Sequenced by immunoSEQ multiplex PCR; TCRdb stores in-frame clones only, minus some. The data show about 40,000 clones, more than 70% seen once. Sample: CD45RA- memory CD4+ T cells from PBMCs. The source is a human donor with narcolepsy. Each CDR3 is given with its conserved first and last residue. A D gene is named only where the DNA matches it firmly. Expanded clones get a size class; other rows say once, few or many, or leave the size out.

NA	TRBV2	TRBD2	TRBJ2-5	TGTGCCAGCTCCCAAGGGAATAGCGGGGGGGCGGAGACCCAGTACTTC	CASSQGNSGGAETQYF
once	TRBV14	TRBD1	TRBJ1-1	TGTGCCAGCAGGAGACAGGGTAGGGCTGAAGCTTTCTTT	CASRRQGRAEAFF
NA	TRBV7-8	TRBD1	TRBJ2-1	TGTGCCAGCAGCTGGGACAGGGGCGATGAGCAGTTCTTC	CASSWDRGDEQFF
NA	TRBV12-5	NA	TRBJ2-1	TGTGCTAGTGCCCCCTCGCTAGCACCCAACAATGAGCAGTTCTTC	CASAPSLAPNNEQFF
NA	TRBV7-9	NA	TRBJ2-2	TGTGCCAGCAGCTTAGCGGGCAGCAACACCGGGGAGCTGTTTTTT	CASSLAGSNTGELFF
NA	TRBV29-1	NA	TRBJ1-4	TGCAGCGTTGAAGGCGCCGCAGGGGTGGGAGAAAAACTGTTTTTT	CSVEGAAGVGEKLFF
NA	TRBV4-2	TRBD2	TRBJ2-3	TGTGCCAGCAGCCGAGAGAAAACTAGCGGGGGGGCGATAAACACAGATACGCAGTATTTT	CASSREKTSGGAINTDTQYF
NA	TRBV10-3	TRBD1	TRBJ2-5	TGTGCCATCAGTACCCCGACAGGGGGCCAAGAGACCCAGTACTTC	CAISTPTGGQETQYF
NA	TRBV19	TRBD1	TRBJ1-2	TGTGCCAGTAGGGGGGTGGACAGGGACTATGGCTACACCTTC	CASRGVDRDYGYTF
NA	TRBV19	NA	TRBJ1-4	TGTGCCAGTAGTAGTAGGGCCCCCAATGAAAAACTGTTTTTT	CASSSRAPNEKLFF
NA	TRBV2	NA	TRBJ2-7	TGTGCCAGCAGCCTTAAGTGGGACATCGAGCAGTACTTC	CASSLKWDIEQYF
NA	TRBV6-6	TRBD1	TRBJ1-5	TGTGCCAGCAGTTACATCGGACAGGGTGGGGGTCAGCCCCAGCATTTT	CASSYIGQGGGQPQHF
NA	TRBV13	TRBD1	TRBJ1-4	TGTGCCAGCAGCCGTCCCGGGACAGGGGTTAATGAAAAACTGTTTTTT	CASSRPGTGVNEKLFF
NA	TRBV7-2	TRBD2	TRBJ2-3	TGTGCCAGCAGCTTAGATCGGCTAGCGGGAGCAGATACGCAGTATTTT	CASSLDRLAGADTQYF
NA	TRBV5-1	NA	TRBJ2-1	TGCGCCAGCAGCTTGGGACTGGCTCACAATGAGCAGTTCTTC	CASSLGLAHNEQFF
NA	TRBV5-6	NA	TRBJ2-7	TGTGCCAGCAGCTTGGGTGCTGATGGTGGGTACTTC	CASSLGADGGYF
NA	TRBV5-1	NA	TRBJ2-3	TGCGCCAGCAGCTTGGCTGGGGACCTAGGGGATACGCAGTATTTT	CASSLAGDLGDTQYF
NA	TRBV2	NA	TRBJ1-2	TGTGCCAGCAGTATAGGGTTGGCGGGACGGCACTATGGCTACACCTTC	CASSIGLAGRHYGYTF
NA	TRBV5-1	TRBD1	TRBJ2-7	TGCGCCAGCAGCTTGGTCCAGGGGGTGCAGCCCTACGAGCAGTACTTC	CASSLVQGVQPYEQYF
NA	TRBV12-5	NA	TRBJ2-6	TGTGCTAGTGGTTTGGTACTCAGGGCTGGGGCCAACGTCCTGACTTTC	CASGLVLRAGANVLTF
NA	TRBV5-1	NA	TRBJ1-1	TGCGCCAGCAGCTCACAGACAGCGAACACTGAAGCTTTCTTT	CASSSQTANTEAFF
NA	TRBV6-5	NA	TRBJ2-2	TGTGCCAGCAACGACAACGACGGGAACACCGGGGAGCTGTTTTTT	CASNDNDGNTGELFF
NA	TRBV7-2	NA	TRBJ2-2	TGTGCCAGCAGCTCTCGTGAACCTCCGAACACCGGGGAGCTGTTTTTT	CASSSREPPNTGELFF
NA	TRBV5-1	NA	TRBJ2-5	TGCGCCAGCAGCTTGTTAGAGACCCAGTACTTC	CASSLLETQYF
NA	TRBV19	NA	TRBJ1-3	TGTGCCAGTAGTTCTCGGGGCGCTGGAAACACCATATATTTT	CASSSRGAGNTIYF
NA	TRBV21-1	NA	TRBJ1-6	TGTGCCAGCAGCAAAGTTGTCTGGGGACCCTCCTATAATTCACCCCTCCACTTT	CASSKVVWGPSYNSPLHF
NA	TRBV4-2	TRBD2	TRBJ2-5	TGTGCCAGCAGCCATATTAGCGGGGGGACTAAAGAGACCCAGTACTTC	CASSHISGGTKETQYF
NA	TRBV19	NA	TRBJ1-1	TGTGCCAGTAGTCAACTCACTGAAGCTTTCTTT	CASSQLTEAFF
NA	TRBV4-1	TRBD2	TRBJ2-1	TGCGCCAGCAGCCAAGACCTACTAGCGGGAGACCCCAATGAGCAGTTCTTC	CASSQDLLAGDPNEQFF